The 16 T cell receptor beta chains reported below all come from one sample, sequenced in a study of blood T cells in healthy people across ages. Combining a sample-barcoded 5' primer with a J-beta primer mix, a second PCR ran for about 7 to 11 cycles. TCRdb processed the 5' RACE reads anew with MiXCR; each CDR3 protein has one entry. The top ten clones hold about 11% of a sample with roughly 1,500,000 distinct CDR3 sequences, 30% to 40% of them seen once. Sequencing was performed on blood. Receptors were obtained from a woman in her twenties or thirties in good health.

This clonotype was detected only a few times. The chain is built from TRBV3-1 and TRBJ2-7; D might be TRBD2 (5 bases). The ends were cut back, 4 bases at V and 4 bases at J, with 14 bases in the middle. Germline values: CDR1 LGHDT, CDR2 YNNKEL (reference sequence). There are 14 residues in the CDR3. CDR3 bases: TGTGCCAGCAGCCGAGGGTCCCCTGGGTACGAGCAGTACTTC. Its translation: CASSRGSPGYEQYF.

V gene TRBV6-5 combines with J gene TRBJ2-7; D gene unclear. The germline V and J ends were trimmed by 0 bases and 6 bases, with 18 bases remaining between them. The CDR3 contains 16 residues. Germline V gene data show CDR1 as MNHEY and CDR2 as SVGAGI. CDR3 in amino acids: CASSYSILASTSEQYF. The DNA for the CDR3 is TGTGCCAGCAGTTACTCGATACTGGCATCTACGTCCGAGCAGTACTTC.

A word on this clonotype: The final CDR3 position lacks the conserved phenylalanine or tryptophan, pointing to a likely read error. DNA for the CDR3: TGTGCCAGCAGCCTGACGGGGAAAGGCTACACCTGC. This sequence encodes CASSLTGKGYTC. The chain uses TRBV5-4 and TRBJ1-2; D remains unclear. CDR3 length equals 12 residues. The germline V gene encodes CDR1 SGHNT and CDR2 YYREEE (reference sequence). Trimming stripped 4 bases from V and 8 bases from J, with 12 bases between.

The chain carries TRBV15 and TRBJ2-7, with 7 bases aligning to TRBD1. The V gene's germline CDR1 is LNHNV and CDR2 YYDKDF (reference sequence). The CDR3 has 13 amino acids. V trimming: 1 base; J trimming: 6 bases; junction bases outside the gene matches: 3. For the CDR3, the DNA is TGTGCCACCAGCAGAGGGGGACAGTGCGAGCAGTACTTC. It specifies CATSRGGQCEQYF.

V and J are TRBV2 and TRBJ2-3; D is possibly TRBD2 (5 bases). Deletions cut 8 bases from V and 1 base from J, with 10 bases between. This CDR3 is built from 13 residues. The germline CDR1 and CDR2 sequences are SNHLY and FYNNEI. CDR3 in amino acids: CASWGSGTDTQYF. CDR3 nucleotide sequence: TGTGCCAGCTGGGGTAGCGGCACAGATACGCAGTATTTT.

This clonotype was found a few times. The V gene is TRBV20-1, the J gene TRBJ2-1, with 9 bases lining up with TRBD2. V lost 1 base to trimming and J lost 7 bases; unmatched junction nucleotides: 11. CDR3 length: 16 residues. CDR1 is DFQATT and CDR2 is SNEGSKA in the germline V gene (reference sequence). The CDR3 protein is CSARGVREGPWNEQFF. As DNA, the CDR3 is TGCAGTGCTAGAGGGGTGCGGGAGGGCCCTTGGAATGAGCAGTTCTTC.

A few counts support this clonotype. The rearrangement uses TRBV3-1 and TRBJ2-1; D is perhaps TRBD1 or TRBD2 (5 bases each). Trimming took 3 bases from V and 8 from J, leaving 14 bases between them. CDR1 is LGHDT and CDR2 is YNNKEL in the germline V gene (reference sequence). The CDR3 loop spans 14 amino acids. CDR3 bases: TGTGCCAGCAGCCATCTCAGGGAGACGGATGAGCAGTTCTTC. Its protein product is CASSHLRETDEQFF.

The CDR3: CATSDPGTGGGQPQHF. In DNA, the CDR3 is TGTGCCACCAGTGATCCCGGGACAGGCGGAGGTCAGCCCCAGCATTTT. V usage is TRBV24-1 and J usage is TRBJ1-5, with TRBD1 matching 8 bases. Germline CDR1 and CDR2: KGHDR and SFDVKD. V was clipped by 3 bases and J by 6 bases; unmatched bases: 9. The CDR3 has 16 residues.

In regard to this clonotype: A clone one base away is much larger, so this may be a read error. This rearrangement joins TRBV5-1 to TRBJ2-3; D possibly corresponds to TRBD2 (6 bases). The CDR3 extends over 13 amino acids. The V gene's germline CDR1 is SGHRS and CDR2 YFSETQ. The CDR3 protein is CANSLRDTDTQYF. As DNA, the CDR3 is TGCGCCAACAGCTTGCGGGACACAGATACGCAGTATTTT.

The rearrangement links TRBV7-2 to TRBJ2-1; tentatively, D is TRBD1 (6 bases). Germline values: CDR1 SGHTA, CDR2 FQGNSA. V was trimmed by 4 bases and J by 9 bases, leaving 7 bases between them. This CDR3 spans 11 amino acids. For the CDR3, the DNA is TGTGCCAGCAGCTCAGGGGTTGAGCAGTTCTTC. This encodes CASSSGVEQFF.

The rearrangement links TRBV11-2 to TRBJ1-2; TRBD1 is a possible D gene (6 bases). The V end lost 4 bases, the J end lost 7 bases, and 16 bases lay between the germline ends. This CDR3 is built from 14 residues. Germline V gene lookup returns CDR1 SGHAT and CDR2 FQNNGV. CDR3 sequence reads: CASSSGGGSTGYTF. CDR3 sequence (DNA): TGTGCCAGCAGCTCCGGTGGGGGCTCGACTGGCTACACCTTC.

This clonotype was seen only once. The chain couples TRBV7-9 to TRBJ2-1, with 8 bases aligning to TRBD2. The closer fit of TRBJ2-7 to the DNA end suggests the J call may be wrong. Germline CDR1 reads SEHNR; CDR2 reads FQNEAQ (reference sequence). The CDR3 has 19 residues. The CDR3 DNA follows: TGTGCCAGCAGCGCCTGGACTAGCTCCAGTCGCTTCTCCTACAATGAGCAGTACTTC. Its translation is CASSAWTSSSRFSYNEQYF.

V is TRBV5-1 and J is TRBJ2-7; D unresolved. Germline lookup yields CDR1 SGHRS and CDR2 YFSETQ. With 6 bases removed from V and 2 bases from J, the gap between germline ends came to 12 bases. The CDR3 runs 13 residues. For the CDR3, the DNA is TGCGCCAGCAACTGGACGGTTACCTACGAGCAGTACTTC. Its protein product is CASNWTVTYEQYF.

The rearrangement uses TRBV11-2 and TRBJ2-5; D is unresolved. CDR1 is SGHAT, CDR2 FQNNGV, per germline. Trimming left V 5 bases short and J 3 bases short, with 10 bases between. The CDR3 runs 13 residues. DNA for the CDR3: TGTGCCAGCAGCGAGGACGATGAAGAGACCCAGTACTTC. Its translation is CASSEDDEETQYF.

The chain is built from TRBV20-1 and TRBJ1-2; no clear D gene. V shed 7 bases and J shed 0 bases, with 12 bases lying between them. The CDR3 spans 13 residues. CDR1 and CDR2 from the germline V gene are DFQATT and SNEGSKA (reference sequence). Written as DNA, the CDR3 is TGCAGTGGATGGTATCCCGCTAACTATGGCTACACCTTC. Protein product: CSGWYPANYGYTF.

This clonotype has only a few counts. The chain uses TRBV6-1 and TRBJ1-5; D not certain. This CDR3 has 11 residues. V lost 0 bases and J lost 6, with 0 bases in between. The germline CDR1 and CDR2 sequences are MNHNS and SASEGT. The CDR3 bases are TGTGCCAGCAGTGAAGCTCAGCCCCAGCATTTT. Translation: CASSEAQPQHF.